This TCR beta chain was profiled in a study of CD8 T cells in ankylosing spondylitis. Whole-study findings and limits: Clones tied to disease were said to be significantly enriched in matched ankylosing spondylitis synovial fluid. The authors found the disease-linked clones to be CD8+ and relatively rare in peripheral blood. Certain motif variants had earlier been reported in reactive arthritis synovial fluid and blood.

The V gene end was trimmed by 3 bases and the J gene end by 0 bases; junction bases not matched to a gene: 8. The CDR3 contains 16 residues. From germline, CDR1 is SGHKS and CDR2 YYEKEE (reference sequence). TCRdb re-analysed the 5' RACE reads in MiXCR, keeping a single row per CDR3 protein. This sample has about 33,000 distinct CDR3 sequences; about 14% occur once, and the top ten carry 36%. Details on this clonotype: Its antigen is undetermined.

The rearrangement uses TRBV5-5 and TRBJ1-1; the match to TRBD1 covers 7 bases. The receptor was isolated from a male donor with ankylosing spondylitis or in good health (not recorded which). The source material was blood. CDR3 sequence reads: CASSSTDRALNTEAFF. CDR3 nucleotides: TGTGCCAGCAGCTCTACCGACAGGGCTCTGAACACTGAAGCTTTCTTT.